A single T cell receptor (beta chain) is shown here with its context. The antigen remains undetermined. Germline V gene sequence: CDR1 SGHNT, CDR2 YENEEA. Trimming took 3 bases from V and 4 from J, leaving 15 bases between them. The CDR3 extends over 15 amino acids. The data originate from a study of read filtering for tumor transcriptome and immune sequencing. At the level of the study: RNA-seq yielded only about 75 to 1,400 TCR reads, IR-seq about 3.5 to 10.27 million. Study results and limitations: Without single-read clonotypes, shared clonotype proportions correlated more between IR-seq and RNA-seq. Around 85% of IR-seq clonotypes had one read, totaling around 4% of reads; RNA-seq: about 69% and 49%.

This library used approximately 390 ng RNA and molecular barcoded adaptors spanning alpha/delta and beta/gamma chains. TCRdb re-called the reads with MiXCR, one entry per CDR3 protein. The table lists 8,900 or so distinct CDR3 sequences, around a sixth of them singletons. The TCR originated in a donor aged 40 or over with multiple myeloma. The sequenced sample was a population of CD138-negative cells sorted from bone marrow. The chain has TRBV11-3 and TRBJ1-2; D is possibly TRBD1 (5 bases). In nucleotides, the CDR3 is TGTGCCAGCAGCTTGGACACAGACTTATTCTATGGCTACACCTTC. It codes for CASSLDTDLFYGYTF.